The 30 T cell receptor beta chains below come from one sample, sequenced in a study of radiation and T cells in renal cell carcinoma. Treatment noted: treatment-naive control, cytoreductive nephrectomy. The method was immunoSEQ multiplex PCR; TCRdb's version includes in-frame clones alone and lacks a portion of them. Of some 15,000 clones in the sample, 55% to 75% are singletons; the top ten hold roughly 8.7%. The specimen was tumor tissue, collected from a patient whose treatment was nephrectomy without radiotherapy. The receptors originated from a man aged 40-50 years with renal cell carcinoma.

This sequence joins TRBV5-1 and TRBJ1-2, with D uncertain. The CDR3 consists of 14 residues. V was shortened by 0 bases and J by 7 bases, with 13 bases between the two germline ends. CDR1 and CDR2 (germline): SGHRS, YFSETQ. The CDR3, as DNA: TGCGCCAGCAGCTTGGACCCGGGGTCCCGTGGCTACACCTTC. Translation gives CASSLDPGSRGYTF.

The genes are TRBV27 and TRBJ2-1, with a possible D match to TRBD1 (5 bases). Germline CDR1 and CDR2: MNHEY and SMNVEV (reference sequence). Trimming shortened V by 3 bases and J by 2 bases, and 8 bases separated the two germline ends. The CDR3 is 14 residues long. CDR3 sequence reads: CASSFDRAYNEQFF. CDR3 coding DNA: TGTGCCAGCAGTTTCGACAGAGCCTACAATGAGCAGTTCTTC.

In this sample, this clone turned up a few times. The chain carries TRBV30 and TRBJ2-2; D gene ambiguous. CDR3 length equals 13 residues. V was trimmed by 5 bases and J by 2 bases, leaving 9 bases between them. Per germline, CDR1 GTSNPN and CDR2 SVGIG (reference sequence). CDR3: CAWDLENTGELFF. The CDR3 DNA is TGTGCCTGGGACCTAGAAAACACCGGGGAGCTGTTTTTT.

CDR3 DNA sequence: TGTGCCAGCAGCTTGGGAACAGGGGTAGACACTGAAGCTTTCTTT. Amino acid sequence: CASSLGTGVDTEAFF. The V gene is TRBV7-9, the J gene TRBJ1-1, with 7 nucleotides matching TRBD1. Germline V CDR1 and CDR2: SEHNR, FQNEAQ (reference sequence). V trimming: 3 bases; J trimming: 3 bases; junction bases outside the gene matches: 7. The CDR3 has 15 residues.

The CDR3 DNA reads as TGTGCCAGTAGTGGAAACAGGGGGCCCTACGAGCAGTACTTC. This encodes CASSGNRGPYEQYF. The chain combines TRBV19 with TRBJ2-7; 9 nucleotides align to TRBD1. Germline lookup yields CDR1 LNHDA and CDR2 SQIVND (reference sequence). This CDR3 is built from 14 residues. Germline trimming cut 5 bases from V and 2 bases from J; bases unmatched to any gene: 4.

The chain links TRBV30 to TRBJ2-7; TRBD1 aligns across 7 bases. Germline CDR1 GTSNPN, CDR2 SVGIG (reference sequence). This CDR3 has 16 amino acids. V shed 6 bases and J 2 bases; nucleotides not matched to a gene: 16. In DNA, the CDR3 is TGTGCCTGTTCTAAATCCCGGACAGGTAATACCTACGAGCAGTACTTC. This codes for CACSKSRTGNTYEQYF.

In this sample, this clone turned up a few times. This rearrangement joins TRBV5-1 to TRBJ1-1; 8 bases are a match to TRBD1. CDR3 length: 15 amino acids. The J segment lost 1 base and the V segment lost 3 bases, leaving 5 bases of the junction unmatched. Germline V gene sequence: CDR1 SGHRS, CDR2 YFSETQ. The CDR3 DNA is TGCGCCAGCAGCTCAGGGGGACAGGCGAACACTGAAGCTTTCTTT. Encoded protein: CASSSGGQANTEAFF.

This clone was seen a handful of times. The V gene is TRBV19, the J gene TRBJ2-1; 11 bases align to TRBD2. V lost 6 bases and J lost 6; bases outside the gene matches: 13. CDR3 length: 17 amino acids. The germline V gene has CDR1 LNHDA and CDR2 SQIVND (reference sequence). The CDR3 spells CASSLTSGGVRVNEQFF. The CDR3 DNA is TGTGCCAGTAGCTTAACTAGCGGGGGTGTTCGTGTCAATGAGCAGTTCTTC.

This chain joins TRBV6-8 and TRBJ2-7; D gene uncertain. Germline V gene lookup returns CDR1 MNHGY and CDR2 SAAAGT. V lost 6 bases, J lost 5 bases, and 17 bases lay in between. This CDR3 is built from 14 residues. The CDR3 here is CASRDHPGPDEQYF. The DNA for the CDR3 is TGTGCCAGCAGAGACCACCCCGGGCCGGACGAGCAGTACTTC.

This clone was seen once. The chain recombines TRBV11-2 with TRBJ2-3; no firm D call. Looked up from germline, CDR1 is SGHAT and CDR2 is FQNNGV. This CDR3 region has 18 residues. V lost 0 bases and J lost 2, with 18 bases in between. The CDR3 reads CASSLDGLGITYTDTQYF. The CDR3 DNA reads TGTGCCAGCAGCTTAGATGGGTTGGGAATTACTTACACAGATACGCAGTATTTT.

Only a few counts were recorded for this clone. The gene calls are TRBV7-9 and TRBJ1-5; TRBD1 aligns across 7 bases. This CDR3 is 14 amino acids long. The ends lost 1 base at V and 6 bases at J; junction bases unmatched: 3. Looked up from germline, CDR1 is SEHNR and CDR2 is FQNEAQ (reference sequence). CDR3 protein: CASSLEGAPQPQHF. CDR3 coding DNA: TGTGCCAGCAGCTTAGAGGGGGCCCCTCAGCCCCAGCATTTT.

The gene calls are TRBV9 and TRBJ2-3, with a tentative D call TRBD1 (6 bases). V dropped 4 bases and J dropped 4 bases, with 13 bases sitting between them. The CDR3 is 14 residues long. Germline CDR1 SGDLS, CDR2 YYNGEE. Here the CDR3 DNA reads TGTGCCAGCAGCTTACGGACAGACTCAGATACGCAGTATTTT. Amino acids: CASSLRTDSDTQYF.

The chain carries TRBV11-2 and TRBJ2-7; TRBD1 might be the D (6 bases). The germline V gene has CDR1 SGHAT and CDR2 FQNNGV. This CDR3 contains 12 residues. V was pared by 5 bases and J by 6 bases, with 11 bases between. CDR3 DNA: TGTGCCAGCAGCCTGGACAGATTCGAGCAGTACTTC. This gives the protein CASSLDRFEQYF.

The rearrangement links TRBV6-5 to TRBJ2-3; TRBD1 matches 7 bases. J was trimmed by 9 bases and V by 6 bases; bases with no gene match: 9. This CDR3 has 13 amino acids. CDR1 and CDR2 (germline): MNHEY, SVGAGI. Here the CDR3 reads CASRVDRTGTQYF. The CDR3 DNA is TGTGCCAGCAGGGTCGACAGGACAGGCACGCAGTATTTT.

The V gene is TRBV6-5, the J gene TRBJ1-2, with a weak D call TRBD1 (6 bases). Germline values: CDR1 MNHEY, CDR2 SVGAGI. The V end lost 5 bases, the J end lost 6 bases, and 13 bases lay between the germline ends. The CDR3 sequence is 13 residues long. CDR3 amino acids: CASSMDSPDGYTF. CDR3 in DNA: TGTGCCAGCAGTATGGACAGTCCGGATGGCTACACCTTC.

This clone has only one observation. The CDR3 here is CASSEYRGLEKLFF. The CDR3 bases are TGTGCCAGCAGTGAATACAGGGGGCTTGAAAAACTGTTTTTT. V and J are TRBV6-5 and TRBJ1-4, with 9 positions matching TRBD1. The V and J ends lost 5 bases and 7 bases, in that order; junction bases with no gene match: 5. The germline V gene has CDR1 MNHEY and CDR2 SVGAGI. The CDR3 is 14 amino acids.

The chain combines TRBV30 with TRBJ1-3; tentatively, D is TRBD1 (5 bases). The germline V gene has CDR1 GTSNPN and CDR2 SVGIG (reference sequence). The CDR3 length is 14 residues. Trimming took off 5 bases at V and 0 bases at J, with 11 bases between the two ends. In DNA, the CDR3 is TGTGCCTGGGGGGCAGGGTTCTCTGGAAACACCATATATTTT. As protein: CAWGAGFSGNTIYF.

In its sample, this clone was seen once. V is TRBV30 and J is TRBJ2-7, with D uncertain. Trimming removed 4 bases at V and 1 base at J, with 11 bases between. In germline, CDR1 is GTSNPN, CDR2 SVGIG (reference sequence). The CDR3 has 13 residues. The CDR3 loop is CAWKVEPSYEQYF. In DNA form, the CDR3 reads TGTGCCTGGAAGGTCGAGCCTTCCTACGAGCAGTACTTC.

The V and J genes are TRBV5-1 and TRBJ1-1, with a weak D call TRBD1 (6 bases). The V gene's germline CDR1 is SGHRS and CDR2 YFSETQ. CDR3 length: 14 residues. The V end was cut by 6 bases, the J end by 3 bases, with 15 bases between. CDR3 sequence (DNA): TGCGCCAGCACCCAAGGAGGGGGTTACACTGAAGCTTTCTTT. It specifies CASTQGGGYTEAFF.

This clone was detected a few times. The rearrangement joins TRBV18 to TRBJ1-6; D is ambiguous. The CDR3 has 13 residues. Trimming cost V 5 bases and J 8 bases, with 10 bases left between them. Germline assignment: CDR1 KGHSH and CDR2 LQKENI. CDR3 sequence reads: CASSENPDSPLHF. CDR3 coding DNA: TGTGCCAGCTCAGAGAACCCGGATTCACCCCTCCACTTT.

In its sample, this clone was seen a few times. The chain recombines TRBV6-1 with TRBJ1-1; 11 bases align to TRBD1. V shed 7 bases, J shed 7 bases, and the junction held 5 bases outside the gene matches. This CDR3 region has 13 residues. Germline CDR1 is MNHNS and CDR2 is SASEGT. The CDR3 loop is CASTWTGGSEAFF. CDR3 DNA: TGTGCCAGCACCTGGACAGGGGGCAGTGAAGCTTTCTTT.

This clone was seen a handful of times. This chain uses TRBV30 with TRBJ2-7, with TRBD1 identical over 7 bases. CDR1 is GTSNPN and CDR2 is SVGIG in the germline V gene (reference sequence). V trimming: 8 bases; J trimming: 0 bases; junction bases outside the gene matches: 4. This CDR3 region has 12 residues. Written as DNA, the CDR3 is TGTGCCGGGGGACAGAGCTCCTACGAGCAGTACTTC. Encoded protein: CAGGQSSYEQYF.

The chain carries TRBV4-2 and TRBJ2-2; either TRBD1 or TRBD2 may fit D (5 bases each). The germline gives CDR1 LGHNA, CDR2 YNFKEQ. The V end lost 1 base, the J end lost 6 bases, and 18 bases lay between the germline ends. The CDR3 has 17 residues. CDR3 in DNA: TGTGCCAGCAGCCAAGGGCCCAATGGGGGTCTGTCCGGGGAGCTGTTTTTT. This translates into CASSQGPNGGLSGELFF.

This clone appeared once. The J gene is TRBJ1-4, the V gene TRBV6-6; D remains unclear. V lost 2 bases and J 8 bases, leaving 18 bases between the germline ends. CDR1 is MNHNY and CDR2 is SVGAGI in the germline V gene (reference sequence). The CDR3 is 16 residues long. CDR3 DNA: TGTGCCAGCAGTTACCGGGGTGGGCAGGTTGGAGAAAAACTGTTTTTT. It is translated as CASSYRGGQVGEKLFF.

The genes are TRBV4-2 and TRBJ1-2; D is possibly TRBD1 (5 bases). Germline V lookup: CDR1 LGHNA, CDR2 YNFKEQ. This CDR3 comprises 15 residues. V shed 2 bases and J shed 1 base, with 11 bases lying between them. CDR3 loop: CASSQNRDGNYGYTF. The DNA of the CDR3 is TGTGCCAGCAGCCAAAACCGGGACGGTAACTATGGCTACACCTTC.

The rearrangement links TRBV18 to TRBJ1-2, with 7 bases matching TRBD1. Germline V gene sequence: CDR1 KGHSH, CDR2 LQKENI. V dropped 5 bases and J dropped 4; count of bases not matched to a gene: 7. This CDR3 has 14 residues. The CDR3 DNA follows: TGTGCCAGCTCATCCGACAGGGAGGCCTATGGCTACACCTTC. Encoded protein: CASSSDREAYGYTF.

The CDR3 sequence: CASRVTSNQPQHF. CDR3 coding DNA: TGTGCCAGCAGGGTTACCTCGAATCAGCCCCAGCATTTT. V usage is TRBV27 and J usage is TRBJ1-5; D is undetermined. Between the trimmed V and J ends, which lost 6 bases and 4 bases, there was a span of 10 bases. This CDR3 region has 13 residues. Looked up from germline, CDR1 is MNHEY and CDR2 is SMNVEV (reference sequence).

This CDR3 reads CASSQLLPGGTGANVLTF. The CDR3 bases are TGTGCCAGCAGCCAACTTCTACCAGGGGGAACTGGGGCCAACGTCCTGACTTTC. The gene calls are TRBV16 and TRBJ2-6, with 7 bases identical to TRBD1. Germline-derived CDR1 and CDR2 are KGHSY and FQNENV. Trimming cost V 2 bases and J 2 bases; bases outside gene matches: 9. The CDR3 sequence is 18 residues long.

This clone qualifies as medium-sized (0.01 to 0.1%). The chain combines TRBV6-4 with TRBJ1-2; the D gene is possibly TRBD1 (5 bases). Trimming took 5 bases from V and 7 from J, leaving 14 bases between them. The CDR3 contains 13 residues. Germline V gene data show CDR1 as MRHNA and CDR2 as SNTAGT. In DNA, the CDR3 is TGTGCCAGCAGTCCCCAGGCAGGGATTGGCTACACCTTC. It yields the protein CASSPQAGIGYTF.

V and J are TRBV7-2 and TRBJ2-3; 8 bases fit TRBD1. The CDR3 sequence is 15 residues long. V lost 6 bases, J lost 4 bases, and 9 bases stayed unmatched. Germline loops: CDR1 SGHTA, CDR2 FQGNSA. The CDR3 loop is CASSLQGGPPDTQYF. CDR3 nucleotide sequence: TGTGCCAGCAGTTTACAGGGGGGCCCCCCAGATACGCAGTATTTT.